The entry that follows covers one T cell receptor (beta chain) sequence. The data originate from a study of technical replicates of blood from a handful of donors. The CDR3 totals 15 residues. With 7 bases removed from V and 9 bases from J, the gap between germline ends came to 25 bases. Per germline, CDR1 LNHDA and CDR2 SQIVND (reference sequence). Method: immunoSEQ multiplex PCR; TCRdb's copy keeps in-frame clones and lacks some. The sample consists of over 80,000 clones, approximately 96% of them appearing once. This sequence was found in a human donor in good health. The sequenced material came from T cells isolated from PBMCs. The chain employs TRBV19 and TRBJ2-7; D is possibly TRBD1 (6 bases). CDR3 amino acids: CASIFDRPKINGQYF. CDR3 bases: TGTGCCAGTATCTTCGACAGGCCGAAGATTAACGGGCAGTACTTC.